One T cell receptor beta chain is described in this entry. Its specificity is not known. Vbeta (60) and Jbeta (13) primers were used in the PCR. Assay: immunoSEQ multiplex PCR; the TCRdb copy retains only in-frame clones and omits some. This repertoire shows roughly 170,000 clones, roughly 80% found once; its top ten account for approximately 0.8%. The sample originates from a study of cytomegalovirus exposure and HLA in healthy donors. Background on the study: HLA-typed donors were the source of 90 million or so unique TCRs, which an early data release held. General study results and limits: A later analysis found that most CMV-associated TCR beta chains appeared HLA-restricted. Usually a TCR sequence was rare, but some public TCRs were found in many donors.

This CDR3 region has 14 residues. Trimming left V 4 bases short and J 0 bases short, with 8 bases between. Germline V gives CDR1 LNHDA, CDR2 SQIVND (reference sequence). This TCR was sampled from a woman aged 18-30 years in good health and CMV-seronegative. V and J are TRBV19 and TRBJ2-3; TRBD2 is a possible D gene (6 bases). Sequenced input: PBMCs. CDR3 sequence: CASSSSGSTDTQYF. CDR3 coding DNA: TGTGCCAGTAGTAGCAGCGGGAGCACAGATACGCAGTATTTT.